What follows describes a single TCR beta chain. These data originate in a study of blood T cell repertoires in COVID-19. Study details: Material from acute and convalescent COVID-19 was sourced from the United States, Italy and Spain. Sources were T cells, B-cell-depleted T cells, or PBMCs; the material itself was cDNA or gDNA.

The assay was immunoSEQ multiplex PCR, and TCRdb's table has in-frame clones only and misses some. The sample yields roughly 86,000 clones, more than 75% seen once. CDR3 length: 16 amino acids. Germline lookup yields CDR1 MNHNY and CDR2 SVGAGI (reference sequence). Trimming took off 1 base at V and 0 bases at J, with 10 bases between the two ends. The origin of this receptor is a man aged 40-50 years with acute or convalescent COVID-19. Sequenced material: peripheral blood. The gene calls are TRBV6-6 and TRBJ1-5; no firm D call. In nucleotides, the CDR3 is TGTGCCAGCAGTTACTTACAGCTACATAGCAATCAGCCCCAGCATTTT. Translating it yields CASSYLQLHSNQPQHF.